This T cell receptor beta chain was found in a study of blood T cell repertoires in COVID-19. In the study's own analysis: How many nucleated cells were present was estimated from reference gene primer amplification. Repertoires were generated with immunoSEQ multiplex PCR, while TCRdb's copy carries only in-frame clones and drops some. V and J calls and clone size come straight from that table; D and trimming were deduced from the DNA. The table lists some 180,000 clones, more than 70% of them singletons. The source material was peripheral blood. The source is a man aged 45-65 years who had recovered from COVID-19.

The CDR3 DNA sequence: TGTGCCACCAGCAGAGCGAGCAATCAGCCCCAGCATTTT. Protein product: CATSRASNQPQHF. The rearrangement joins TRBV15 to TRBJ1-5; D is undetermined. CDR1 is LNHNV and CDR2 is YYDKDF in the germline V gene (reference sequence). Trimming cost V 1 base and J 1 base, with 2 bases left between them. The CDR3 consists of 13 residues.